This TCR beta chain came from a study of B cell selection in AIRE deficiency. Sorting defined conventional CD4 T cells as CD4+CD127+. Concerning this clone itself: Its antigen is undetermined.

From germline, CDR1 is MDHEN and CDR2 SYDVKM. V was shortened by 3 bases and J by 13 bases, with 10 bases between the two germline ends. The length of the CDR3 is 12 residues. The study's findings and limits: Patient Tconv and Treg cells showed healthy-like TCRBV usage, CDR3 length, diversity. Only TCRbeta was sequenced; 36.6% of shared healthy Treg sequences appeared in Tconv. Of a few thousand shared Treg TCRbeta sequences, over 30% were healthy-only, over 7% patient-only.

TCRdb's table, derived via immunoSEQ multiplex PCR, lists solely in-frame clones and lacks some. Of 20,000 to 25,000 clones listed, 95% to 98% are singletons. This clonotype was sampled from a human donor with AIRE deficiency. The sequenced sample consisted of conventional CD4+ T cells sorted from PBMCs. The chain couples TRBV28 to TRBJ1-6; unclear D gene. Here the CDR3 reads CASSLVVSPLHF. Here the CDR3 DNA reads TGTGCCAGCAGTTTGGTTGTGAGTCCCCTCCACTTT. Using reference TRBV28 and TRBJ1-6 for the parts outside the CDR3, the full variable domain is DVKVTQSSRYLVKRTGEKVFLECVQDMDHENMFWYRQDPGLGLRLIYFSYDVKMKEKGDIPEGYSVSREKKERFSLILESASTNQTSMYLCASSLVVSPLHFGNGTRLTVT.